This TCR beta chain derives from a study of blood T cell repertoires in COVID-19 (dated by TCRdb to between 2020 and 2021). In terms of the full investigation: Samples covering the acute and convalescent phases of COVID-19 were provided by collaborators in the United States, Italy and Spain. The material from the prospective study consisted of cDNA or gDNA derived from T cells, B-cell-depleted T cells, or PBMCs. Deeply sampled blood TCRbeta repertoires from subjects exposed to, actively infected with, or recovered from COVID-19 were included in the dataset. The repertoires were released in a freely available public database meant as a resource for research on the immune response to SARS-CoV-2. The samples were drawn from the first 160 participants of the ongoing ImmuneRACE study and from more than 1,000 subjects provided by 6 global collaborators. Nearly every sample came with metadata listing a de-identified subject ID, COVID-19 status, age in years and sex. HLA class I and class II types, where available, came from metadata supplied by the sample provider rather than from assay-based typing.

The paper as a whole reports these results and caveats: The amount of clinical and demographic metadata varied by source and participant and was provided uncurated.

TCRbeta CDR3 regions were amplified from genomic DNA using the immunoSEQ Assay, a bias-controlled multiplex PCR. On the study's bioinformatics: The number of nucleated cells in each sample was estimated from the amplification of reference gene primers within the assay. Sequence reads were collapsed and filtered to measure the absolute abundance of every unique TCRbeta CDR3 rearrangement. For each sample, productive Simpson clonality was calculated by taking the square root of Simpson's diversity index across productive rearrangements. TCRdb's version of the immuneACCESS table is confined to in-frame rearrangements and falls short of the full clone set. An unresolved V gene accounts for under half of the shortfall where checked; the remainder is of unknown origin. The DNA was the basis for D and trimming; V, J and clone size are from that table. The sample table records 90,000 or so clones; less than 90% of these occur just once. The ten largest clonotypes hold roughly 1.2% of the sample.

Each collaborating institution followed its own protocols to collect whole blood in K2EDTA tubes. Collaborator samples were shipped for TCRbeta analysis as frozen whole blood, isolated PBMCs, or DNA extracted from either sample type. Taken from cysteine to phenylalanine, the CDR3 has 20 residues. Just CDR3 DNA is preserved here, 60 bases in frame from base 1. Trimmed from V: 3 bases; trimmed from J: 5 bases; junction bases lacking a gene match: 18. Regarding this clone: The clone's antigen remains unknown. Base qualities are not recorded, but no much larger clone differs from it by a single base.

Input material: peripheral blood. Here the chain combines TRBV23-1 and TRBJ2-5, and 13 bases in between align with TRBD2. TRBV23-1 carries the ORF label, with uncertain function. The receptor was isolated from a man older than 75 with active or convalescent COVID-19. CDR3 loop: CASSQEWGCGLAGVRETQYF. The DNA sequence is TGCGCCAGCAGTCAGGAGTGGGGATGTGGACTAGCGGGAGTGCGTGAGACCCAGTACTTC.